This TCR beta chain came from a study of CD8 T cells in ankylosing spondylitis. Study-level findings and limits: Disease-associated clones were reportedly significantly overrepresented in matched ankylosing spondylitis synovial fluid. Ankylosing spondylitis blood appeared to be characterized by a TCR beta motif of several highly homologous variants.

This clonotype came up many times. Its antigen is unidentified. The germline V gene has CDR1 ENHRY and CDR2 SYGVKD. CDR3 length: 15 amino acids. V gave up 1 base and J gave up 2 bases, with 12 bases separating them. Using quantitative 5'-RACE with molecular barcodes, the authors made TCR beta libraries. TCRdb passed the 5' RACE reads through MiXCR, listing each CDR3 protein once. The sample has 150,000 to 200,000 distinct CDR3 sequences; over 10% are singletons. The chain combines TRBV10-3 with TRBJ2-7; D gene ambiguous. The origin of this receptor is a female donor with ankylosing spondylitis or in good health (not recorded which). What was sequenced was blood, either unsorted or a sorted T cell fraction (not recorded which). The CDR3 protein is CAISEYWWGTYEQYF. The CDR3 coding sequence is TGTGCCATCAGTGAGTATTGGTGGGGTACCTACGAGCAGTACTTC.